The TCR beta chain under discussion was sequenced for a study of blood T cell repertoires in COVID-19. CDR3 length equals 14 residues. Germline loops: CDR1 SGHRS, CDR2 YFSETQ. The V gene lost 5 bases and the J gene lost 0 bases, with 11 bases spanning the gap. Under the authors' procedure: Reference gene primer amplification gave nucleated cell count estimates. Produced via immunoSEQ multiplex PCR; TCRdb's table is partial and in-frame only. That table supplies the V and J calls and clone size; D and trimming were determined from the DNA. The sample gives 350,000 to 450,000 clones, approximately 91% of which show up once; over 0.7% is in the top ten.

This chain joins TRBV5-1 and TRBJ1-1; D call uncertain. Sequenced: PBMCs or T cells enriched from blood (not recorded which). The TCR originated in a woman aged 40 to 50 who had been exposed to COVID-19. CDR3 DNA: TGCGCCAGCAGGCCACAGTTTATGAACACTGAAGCTTTCTTT. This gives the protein CASRPQFMNTEAFF.